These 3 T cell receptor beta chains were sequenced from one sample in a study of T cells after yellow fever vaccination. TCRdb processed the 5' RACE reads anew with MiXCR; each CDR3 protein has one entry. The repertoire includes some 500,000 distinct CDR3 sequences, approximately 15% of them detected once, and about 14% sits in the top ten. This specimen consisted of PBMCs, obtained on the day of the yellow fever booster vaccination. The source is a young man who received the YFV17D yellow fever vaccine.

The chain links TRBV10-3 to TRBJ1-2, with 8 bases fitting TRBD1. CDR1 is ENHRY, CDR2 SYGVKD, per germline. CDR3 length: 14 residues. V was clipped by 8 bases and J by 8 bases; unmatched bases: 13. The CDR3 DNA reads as TGTGCCATCGGCTCAGGGACAGGTGCAGACGGCTACACCTTC. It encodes CAIGSGTGADGYTF.

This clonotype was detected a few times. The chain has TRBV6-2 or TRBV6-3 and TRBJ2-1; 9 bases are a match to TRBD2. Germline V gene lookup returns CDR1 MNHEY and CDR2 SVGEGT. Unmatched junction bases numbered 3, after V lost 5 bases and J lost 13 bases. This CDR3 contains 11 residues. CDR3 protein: CASSPGTSQFF. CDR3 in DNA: TGTGCCAGCAGTCCCGGGACTAGCCAGTTCTTC.

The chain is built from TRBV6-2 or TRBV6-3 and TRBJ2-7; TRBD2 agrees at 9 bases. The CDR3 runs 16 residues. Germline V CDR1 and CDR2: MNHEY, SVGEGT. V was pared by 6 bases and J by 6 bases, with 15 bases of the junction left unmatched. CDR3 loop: CASSPPLGLAVREQYF. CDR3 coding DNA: TGTGCCAGCAGCCCACCTCTGGGACTAGCCGTTCGCGAGCAGTACTTC.